This TCR beta chain comes out of a study of blood T cell repertoires in COVID-19. The wider study: T cells, B-cell-depleted T cells, or PBMCs provided the cDNA or gDNA that served as material.

Libraries were prepared by immunoSEQ multiplex PCR; TCRdb keeps only in-frame clonotypes and omits some of them. The sample carries roughly 100,000 clones, under 75% recorded once. The sequenced sample was peripheral blood. The clonotype was recovered from a man older than 75 with acute or convalescent COVID-19.

As DNA, the CDR3 is TGCGCCAGCAGCTTGGACATCATCTATGGCTACACCTTC. Protein: CASSLDIIYGYTF. The chain carries TRBV5-1 and TRBJ1-2; D unclear. This CDR3 spans 13 amino acids. V was clipped by 0 bases and J by 4 bases, with 7 bases between them. Looked up from germline, CDR1 is SGHRS and CDR2 is YFSETQ.